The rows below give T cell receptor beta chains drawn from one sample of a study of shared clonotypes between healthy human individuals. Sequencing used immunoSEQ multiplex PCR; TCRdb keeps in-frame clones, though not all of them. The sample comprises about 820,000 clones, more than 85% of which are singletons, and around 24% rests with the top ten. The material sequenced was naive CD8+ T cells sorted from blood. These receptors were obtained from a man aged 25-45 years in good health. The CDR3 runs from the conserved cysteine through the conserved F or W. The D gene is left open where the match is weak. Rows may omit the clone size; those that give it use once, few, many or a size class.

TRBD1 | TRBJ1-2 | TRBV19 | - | TGTGCCAGTAGTATAGCCCGAGATCTACAGGGGAACTTCTATGGCTACACCTTC | CASSIARDLQGNFYGYTF
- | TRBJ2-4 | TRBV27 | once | TGTGCCAGCAAGGGGGGAAACATTCAGTACTTC | CASKGGNIQYF
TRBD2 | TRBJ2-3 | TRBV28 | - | TGTGCCAGCAGTCTACTCACTAGCGGGAGGGCCGTGGATACGCAGTATTTT | CASSLLTSGRAVDTQYF
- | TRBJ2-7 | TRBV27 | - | TGTGCCAGCAGTTTTTTGAATAGCTATCCCGAGCAGTACTTC | CASSFLNSYPEQYF
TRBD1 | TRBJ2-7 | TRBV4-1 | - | TGCGCCAGCAGCCAAGGGGCAGGGGGCTACTACGAGCAGTACTTC | CASSQGAGGYYEQYF
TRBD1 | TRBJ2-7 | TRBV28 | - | TGTGCCAGCAGTCTCCTGGACAGGGGGCCGGGCGAGCAGTACTTC | CASSLLDRGPGEQYF
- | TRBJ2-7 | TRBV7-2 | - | TGTGCCAGCAGCCTCCTTGCCTACGAGCAGTACTTC | CASSLLAYEQYF
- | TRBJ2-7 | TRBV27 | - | TGTGCCAGCAGTTCCACCCCCTGGCAGGGTTCCTACGAGCAGTACTTC | CASSSTPWQGSYEQYF
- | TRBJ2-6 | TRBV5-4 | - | TGTGCCAGCAGCTTGGACCCTTCCGTCACTGGGGCCAACGTCCTGACTTTC | CASSLDPSVTGANVLTF
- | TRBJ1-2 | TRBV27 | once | TGTGCCAGCAGTTTCTCGCAGGCTAACTATGGCTACACCTTC | CASSFSQANYGYTF
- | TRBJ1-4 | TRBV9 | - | TGTGCCAGCAGCGTAGGTTTCCCTAATGAAAAACTGTTTTTT | CASSVGFPNEKLFF
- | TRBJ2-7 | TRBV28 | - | TGTGCCAGCAGCCCGGTGTCTAGGGGTGGCCTTTACGAGCAGTACTTC | CASSPVSRGGLYEQYF
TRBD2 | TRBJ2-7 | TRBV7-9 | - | TGTGCCAGCAGCTCCCCTAGCGGGACCCCCTACGAGCAGTACTTC | CASSSPSGTPYEQYF
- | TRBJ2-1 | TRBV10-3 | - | TGTGCCATCAGTGGGGGGCAGGGGCGAAATGAGCAGTTCTTC | CAISGGQGRNEQFF
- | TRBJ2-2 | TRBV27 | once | TGTGCCAGCACGGAAGGGAATAGGAAGCTGTTTTTT | CASTEGNRKLFF
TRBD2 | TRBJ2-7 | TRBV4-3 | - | TGCGCCAGCAGCCAAGACCGACTAGCTTCCTACGAGCAGTACTTC | CASSQDRLASYEQYF
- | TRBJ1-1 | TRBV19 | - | TGTGCCAGTAGTATTGGGGCCTTAGGAACCACTGAAGCTTTCTTT | CASSIGALGTTEAFF
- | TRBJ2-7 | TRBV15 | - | TGTGCCACCAGCGGACCGAGGCAGGGCTCCTACGAGCAGTACTTC | CATSGPRQGSYEQYF
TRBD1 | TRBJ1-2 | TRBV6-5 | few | TGTGCCAGCAGGGGACAGGGGGTCGCCGATGGCTACACCTTC | CASRGQGVADGYTF
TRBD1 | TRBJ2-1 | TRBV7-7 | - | TGTGCTAGCAGCTTACAGGGGGCGGGAGAGCAGTTCTTC | CASSLQGAGEQFF
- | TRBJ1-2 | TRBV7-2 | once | TGTGCCAGCAGCTTAGGGATCAGAAACTATGGCTACACCTTC | CASSLGIRNYGYTF
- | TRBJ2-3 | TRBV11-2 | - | TGTGCCAGCGCCCCGAGTATGAGAGGGATCGATACACACACAGATACGCAGTATTTT | CASAPSMRGIDTHTDTQYF
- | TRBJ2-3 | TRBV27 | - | TGTGCCAGCAGTTTATCAGTCGTTGACAGTCCCACAGATACGCAGTATTTT | CASSLSVVDSPTDTQYF
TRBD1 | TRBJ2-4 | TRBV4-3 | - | TGCGCCAGCAGCCAAGATACTTTCAACAGGGGGCAGGAGGAAAACATTCAGTACTTC | CASSQDTFNRGQEENIQYF
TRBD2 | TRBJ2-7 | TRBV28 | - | TGTGCCAGCAGTCCTAGACTAGCGGGCCTGAACGAGCAGTACTTC | CASSPRLAGLNEQYF
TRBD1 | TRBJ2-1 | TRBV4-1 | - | TGCGCCAGCAGCCAAGTGGCAGGGGGCGATGAGCAGTTCTTC | CASSQVAGGDEQFF
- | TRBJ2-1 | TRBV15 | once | TGTGCCACCAGCAGGGTTGGTGCGGAGCAGTTCTTC | CATSRVGAEQFF
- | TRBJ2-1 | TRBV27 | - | TGTGCCAGCAGTTTATCGATTGGTCGGGGGTACAATGAGCAGTTCTTC | CASSLSIGRGYNEQFF
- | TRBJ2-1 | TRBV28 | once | TGTGCCAGCAGTCCAGGTCCTTACAATGAGCAGTTCTTC | CASSPGPYNEQFF